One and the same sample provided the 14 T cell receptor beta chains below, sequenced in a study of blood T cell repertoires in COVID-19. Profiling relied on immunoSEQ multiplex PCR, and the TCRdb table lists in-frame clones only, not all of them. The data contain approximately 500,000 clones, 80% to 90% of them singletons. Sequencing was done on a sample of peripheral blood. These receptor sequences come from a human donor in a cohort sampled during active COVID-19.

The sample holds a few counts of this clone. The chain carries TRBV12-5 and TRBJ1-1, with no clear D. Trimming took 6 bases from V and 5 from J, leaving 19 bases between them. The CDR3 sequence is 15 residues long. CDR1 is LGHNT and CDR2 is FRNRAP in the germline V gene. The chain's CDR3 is CASGRVSGGRTEAFF. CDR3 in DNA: TGTGCTAGTGGCCGCGTTTCAGGTGGTCGGACTGAAGCTTTCTTT.

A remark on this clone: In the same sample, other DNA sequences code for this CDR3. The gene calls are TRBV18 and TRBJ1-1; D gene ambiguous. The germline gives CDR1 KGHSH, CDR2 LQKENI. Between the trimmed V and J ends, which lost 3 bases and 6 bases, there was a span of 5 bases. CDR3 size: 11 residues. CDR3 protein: CASSPQSEAFF. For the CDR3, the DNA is TGTGCCAGCTCACCTCAATCTGAAGCTTTCTTT.

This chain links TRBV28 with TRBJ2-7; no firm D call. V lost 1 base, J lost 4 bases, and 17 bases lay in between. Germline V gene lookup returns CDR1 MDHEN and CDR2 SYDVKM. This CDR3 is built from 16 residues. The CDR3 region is CASSLSSNPRSYEQYF. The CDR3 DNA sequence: TGTGCCAGCAGTTTATCGAGCAACCCGAGGTCTTACGAGCAGTACTTC.

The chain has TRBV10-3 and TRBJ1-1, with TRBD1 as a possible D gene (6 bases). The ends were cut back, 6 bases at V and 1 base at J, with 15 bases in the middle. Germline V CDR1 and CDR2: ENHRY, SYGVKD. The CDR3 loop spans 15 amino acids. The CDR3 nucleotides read TGTGCCATCAGAAGACAGGCGGAGGCGAACACTGAAGCTTTCTTT. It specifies CAIRRQAEANTEAFF.

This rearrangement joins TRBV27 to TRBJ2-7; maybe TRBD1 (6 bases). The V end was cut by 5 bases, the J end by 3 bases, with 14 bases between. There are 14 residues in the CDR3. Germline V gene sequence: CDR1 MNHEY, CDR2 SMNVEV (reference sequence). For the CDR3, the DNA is TGTGCCAGCAGTCTAGGGGGACCGGTCTACGAGCAGTACTTC. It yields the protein CASSLGGPVYEQYF.

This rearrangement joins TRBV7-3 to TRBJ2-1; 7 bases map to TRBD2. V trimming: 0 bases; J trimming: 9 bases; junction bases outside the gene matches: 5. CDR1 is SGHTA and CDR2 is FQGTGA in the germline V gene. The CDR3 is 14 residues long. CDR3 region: CASSLTGGSSEQFF. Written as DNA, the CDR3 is TGTGCCAGCAGCTTAACAGGCGGGAGCAGTGAGCAGTTCTTC.

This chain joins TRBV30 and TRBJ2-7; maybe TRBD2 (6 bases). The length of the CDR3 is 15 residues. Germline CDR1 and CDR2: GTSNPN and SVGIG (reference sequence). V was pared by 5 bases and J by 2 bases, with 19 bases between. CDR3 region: CAWGSGVGNPYEQYF. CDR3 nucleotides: TGTGCCTGGGGGTCGGGGGTAGGCAATCCCTACGAGCAGTACTTC.

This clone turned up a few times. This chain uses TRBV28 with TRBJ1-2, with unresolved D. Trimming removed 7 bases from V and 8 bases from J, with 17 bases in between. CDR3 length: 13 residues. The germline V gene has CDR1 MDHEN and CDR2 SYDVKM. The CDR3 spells CASTRNQVGGYTF. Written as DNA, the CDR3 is TGTGCCAGCACCCGGAATCAGGTCGGCGGCTACACCTTC.

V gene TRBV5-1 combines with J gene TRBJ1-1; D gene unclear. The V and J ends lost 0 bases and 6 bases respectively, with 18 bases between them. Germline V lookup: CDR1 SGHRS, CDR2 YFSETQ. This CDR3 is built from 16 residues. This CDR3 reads CASSLVGLGAFSEAFF. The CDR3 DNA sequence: TGCGCCAGCAGCTTGGTCGGACTGGGAGCCTTCTCTGAAGCTTTCTTT.

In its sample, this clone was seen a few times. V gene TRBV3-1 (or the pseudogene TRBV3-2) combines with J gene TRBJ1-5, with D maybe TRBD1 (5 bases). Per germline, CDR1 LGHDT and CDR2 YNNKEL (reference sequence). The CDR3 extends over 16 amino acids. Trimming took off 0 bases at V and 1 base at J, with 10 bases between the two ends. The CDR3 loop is CASSQDIGGSNQPQHF. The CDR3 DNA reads TGTGCCAGCAGCCAAGATATCGGGGGAAGCAATCAGCCCCAGCATTTT.

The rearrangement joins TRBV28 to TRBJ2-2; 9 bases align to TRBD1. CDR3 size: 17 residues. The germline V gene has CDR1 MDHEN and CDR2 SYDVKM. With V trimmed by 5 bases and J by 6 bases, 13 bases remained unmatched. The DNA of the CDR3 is TGTGCCAGCAGTACCCCGCGGACAGGGGTTGGGGCCGGGGAGCTGTTTTTT. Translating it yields CASSTPRTGVGAGELFF. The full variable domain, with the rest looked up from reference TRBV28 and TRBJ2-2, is DVKVTQSSRYLVKRTGEKVFLECVQDMDHENMFWYRQDPGLGLRLIYFSYDVKMKEKGDIPEGYSVSREKKERFSLILESASTNQTSMYLCASSTPRTGVGAGELFFGEGSRLTVL.

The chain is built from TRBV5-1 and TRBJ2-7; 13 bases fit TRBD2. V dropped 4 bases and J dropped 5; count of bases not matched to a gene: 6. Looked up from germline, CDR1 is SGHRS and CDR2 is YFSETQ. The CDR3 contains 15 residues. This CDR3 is CASSLTSGRAHEQYF. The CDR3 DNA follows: TGCGCCAGCAGCCTCACTAGCGGGAGGGCCCACGAGCAGTACTTC.

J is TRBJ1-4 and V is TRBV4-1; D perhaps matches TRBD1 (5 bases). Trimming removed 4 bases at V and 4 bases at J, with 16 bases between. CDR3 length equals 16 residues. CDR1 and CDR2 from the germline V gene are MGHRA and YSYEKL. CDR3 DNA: TGCGCCAGCAGCCCGAGGCGAGGGACTGGTAATGAAAAACTGTTTTTT. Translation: CASSPRRGTGNEKLFF.

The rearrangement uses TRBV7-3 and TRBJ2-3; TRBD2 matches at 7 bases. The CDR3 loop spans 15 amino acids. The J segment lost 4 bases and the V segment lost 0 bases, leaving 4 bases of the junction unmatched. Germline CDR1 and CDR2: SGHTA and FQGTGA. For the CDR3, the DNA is TGTGCCAGCAGCTTAACAGGGAGGGGCTCAGATACGCAGTATTTT. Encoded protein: CASSLTGRGSDTQYF.